This T cell receptor beta chain stems from a study of blood T cell repertoires in COVID-19. Study-level background: Nucleic acid was either cDNA or gDNA, and it came from T cells, B-cell-depleted T cells, or PBMCs.

Clones were read by immunoSEQ multiplex PCR, and TCRdb kept only the in-frame ones, dropping some. Here the sample spans 80,000 to 95,000 clones, roughly 84% being singletons. This clone was recorded only once. Germline V CDR1 and CDR2: MNHEY, SVGAGI. Trimming removed 0 bases from V and 4 bases from J, with 6 bases in between. The CDR3 extends over 14 amino acids. The sequenced sample consisted of peripheral blood. The sequence derives from a woman at least 80 years old in a cohort sampled during active or convalescent COVID-19. The chain couples TRBV6-5 to TRBJ1-4; D not certain. The CDR3 loop is CASSYSAFNEKLFF. DNA of the CDR3: TGTGCCAGCAGTTACTCAGCATTTAATGAAAAACTGTTTTTT.